This TCR beta chain comes out of a study of HIV-infected children after antiretroviral therapy interruption. Study details: Median age was approximately 9.5 years (interruption) and 8 years (continuous).

This clonotype came up many times. Treatment reported: PENTA 11 planned treatment interruption arm or continuous ART arm. At least 5 million viable PBMCs were required per cryopreserved sample. A 3' RACE protocol on RNA, with unique molecular identifiers, produced the TCR library. TCRdb used MiXCR to reprocess the 3' RACE reads, holding one entry per CDR3 protein. The sample has about 15,000 distinct CDR3 sequences, around 3.7% seen once. Germline loops: CDR1 SNHLY, CDR2 FYNNEI. CDR3 length: 11 amino acids. Trimming left V 6 bases short and J 2 bases short, with 4 bases between. The genes are TRBV2 and TRBJ2-5; D remains ambiguous. This specimen was CD45RA+ CD4+ T cells from PBMCs, taken from a donor given antiretroviral therapy, either interrupted or continuous. Subset meaning: naive CD4+ CD45RA+ CD45RO- T cells. The TCR originated in a child aged 2-17 years with HIV. CDR3 sequence: CASRLQETQYF. The CDR3 region has the DNA TGTGCCAGCAGGCTACAAGAGACCCAGTACTTC.